This T cell receptor beta chain was sequenced during a study of identical twins. Findings and caveats of the study: The authors drew conclusions from cross-sectional statistical analysis rather than following the same donors. Cord blood beta clonotypes that were abundant carried fewer insertions, and memory repertoires showed no such trend.

TCRdb fed the 5' RACE reads into MiXCR, producing one record per CDR3 protein. Here the sample spans 260,000 or so distinct CDR3 sequences, approximately 6.8% being singletons. V lost 3 bases to trimming and J lost 0 bases, with 15 bases between them. Germline V gene data show CDR1 as MGHRA and CDR2 as YSYEKL. There are 17 residues in the CDR3. In its sample, this clonotype was seen many times. The target antigen is unknown. These data also featured in a second study, about yellow fever vaccine responses in identical twins.

The rearrangement joins TRBV4-1 to TRBJ2-1; the D is unclear. This clonotype originated in a woman aged 18-29 years in good health. What was sequenced was CD8+ T cells sorted from blood. CDR3 DNA: TGCGCCAGCAGCCAGGATTTAGCATCGAGCTCCTACAATGAGCAGTTCTTC. Translating gives CASSQDLASSSYNEQFF.